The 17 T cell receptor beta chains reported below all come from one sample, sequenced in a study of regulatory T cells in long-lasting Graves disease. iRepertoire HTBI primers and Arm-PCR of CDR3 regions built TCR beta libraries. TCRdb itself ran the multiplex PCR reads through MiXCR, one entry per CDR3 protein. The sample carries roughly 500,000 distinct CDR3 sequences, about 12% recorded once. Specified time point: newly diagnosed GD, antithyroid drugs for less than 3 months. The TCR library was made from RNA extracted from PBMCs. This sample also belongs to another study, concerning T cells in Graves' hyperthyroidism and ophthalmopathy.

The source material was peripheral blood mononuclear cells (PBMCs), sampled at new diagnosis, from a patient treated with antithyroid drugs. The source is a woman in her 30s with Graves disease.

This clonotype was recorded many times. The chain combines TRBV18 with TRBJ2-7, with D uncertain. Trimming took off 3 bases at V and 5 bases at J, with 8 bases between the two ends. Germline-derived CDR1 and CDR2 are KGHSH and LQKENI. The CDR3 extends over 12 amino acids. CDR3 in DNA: TGTGCCAGCTCACCGGGTGGCAACGAGCAGTACTTC. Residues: CASSPGGNEQYF.

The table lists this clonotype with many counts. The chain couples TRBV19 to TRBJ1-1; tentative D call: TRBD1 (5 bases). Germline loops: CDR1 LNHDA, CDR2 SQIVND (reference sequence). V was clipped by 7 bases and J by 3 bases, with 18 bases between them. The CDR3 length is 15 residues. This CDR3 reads CASMAIGTPDTEAFF. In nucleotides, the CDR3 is TGTGCCAGTATGGCAATAGGGACCCCAGACACTGAAGCTTTCTTT.

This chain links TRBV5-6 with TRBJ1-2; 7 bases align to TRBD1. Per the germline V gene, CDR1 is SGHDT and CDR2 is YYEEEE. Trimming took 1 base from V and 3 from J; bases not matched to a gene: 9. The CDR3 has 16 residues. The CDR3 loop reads CASSLYRDSYYYGYTF. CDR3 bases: TGTGCCAGCAGCTTGTATCGGGACAGCTACTACTATGGCTACACCTTC.

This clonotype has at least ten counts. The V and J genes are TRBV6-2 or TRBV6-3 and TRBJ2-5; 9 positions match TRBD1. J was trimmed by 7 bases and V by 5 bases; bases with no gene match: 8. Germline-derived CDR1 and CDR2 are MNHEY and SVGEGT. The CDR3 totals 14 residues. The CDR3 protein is CASSEPGQGGTQYF. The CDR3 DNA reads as TGTGCCAGCAGTGAACCGGGACAGGGCGGGACCCAGTACTTC.

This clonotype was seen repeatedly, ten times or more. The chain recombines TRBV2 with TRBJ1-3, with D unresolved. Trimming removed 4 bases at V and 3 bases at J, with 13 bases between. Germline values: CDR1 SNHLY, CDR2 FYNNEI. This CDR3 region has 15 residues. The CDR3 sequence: CASSVGRTIGNTIYF. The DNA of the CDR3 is TGTGCCAGCAGTGTTGGACGGACCATTGGAAACACCATATATTTT.

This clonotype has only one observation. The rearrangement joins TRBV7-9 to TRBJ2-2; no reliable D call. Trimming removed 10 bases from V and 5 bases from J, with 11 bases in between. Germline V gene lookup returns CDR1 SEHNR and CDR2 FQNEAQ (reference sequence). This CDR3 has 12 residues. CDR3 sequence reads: CATAESTGELFF. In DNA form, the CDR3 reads TGTGCCACGGCCGAGAGTACCGGGGAGCTGTTTTTT.

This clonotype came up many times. The CDR3 here is CASSSGTGTYQETQYF. In DNA form, the CDR3 reads TGTGCCAGCAGCTCAGGGACAGGGACGTACCAAGAGACCCAGTACTTC. The chain is built from TRBV5-8 and TRBJ2-5, with 9 bases lining up with TRBD1. CDR3 size: 16 residues. CDR1 SGHTS and CDR2 YDEGEE come from the germline V gene. Trimming cost V 3 bases and J 0 bases; bases outside gene matches: 6.

In nucleotides, the CDR3 is TGTGCCAGTAGTATAGCAGGGGGCTTGAACACTGAAGCTTTCTTT. The encoded protein is CASSIAGGLNTEAFF. This rearrangement joins TRBV19 to TRBJ1-1, with 8 positions matching TRBD1. CDR1 and CDR2 from the germline V gene are LNHDA and SQIVND (reference sequence). The J segment lost 0 bases and the V segment lost 1 base, leaving 1 base of the junction unmatched. CDR3 length: 15 amino acids.

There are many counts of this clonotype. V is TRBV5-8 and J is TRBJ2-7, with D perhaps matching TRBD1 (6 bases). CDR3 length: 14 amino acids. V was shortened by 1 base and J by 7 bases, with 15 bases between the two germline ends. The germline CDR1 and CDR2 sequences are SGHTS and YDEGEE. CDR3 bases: TGTGCCAGCAGCTTGTGTCTAGGGGGTTGTGAGCAGTACTTC. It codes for CASSLCLGGCEQYF.

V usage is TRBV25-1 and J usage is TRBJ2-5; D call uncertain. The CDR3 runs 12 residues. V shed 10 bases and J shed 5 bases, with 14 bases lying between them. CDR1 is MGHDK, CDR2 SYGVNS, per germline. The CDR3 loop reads CAIGPACETQYF. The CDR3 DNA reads TGTGCCATCGGGCCCGCGTGTGAGACCCAGTACTTC. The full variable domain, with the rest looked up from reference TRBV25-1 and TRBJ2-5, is EADIYQTPRYLVIGTGKKITLECSQTMGHDKMYWYQQDPGMELHLIHYSYGVNSTEKGDLSSESTVSRIRTEHFPLTLESARPSHTSQYLCAIGPACETQYFGPGTRLLVL.

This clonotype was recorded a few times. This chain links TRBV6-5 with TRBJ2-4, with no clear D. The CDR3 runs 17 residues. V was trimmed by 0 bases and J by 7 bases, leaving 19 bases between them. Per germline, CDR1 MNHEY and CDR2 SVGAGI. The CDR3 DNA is TGTGCCAGCAGTTACTCGAATCATCCCTATGCCCTCAACATTCAGTACTTC. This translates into CASSYSNHPYALNIQYF.

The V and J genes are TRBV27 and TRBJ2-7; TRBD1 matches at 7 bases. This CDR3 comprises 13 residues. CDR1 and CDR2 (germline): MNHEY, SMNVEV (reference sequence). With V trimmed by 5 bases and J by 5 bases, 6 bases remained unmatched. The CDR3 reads CASSTPDRDEQYF. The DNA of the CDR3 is TGTGCCAGCAGTACACCCGACAGGGACGAGCAGTACTTC.

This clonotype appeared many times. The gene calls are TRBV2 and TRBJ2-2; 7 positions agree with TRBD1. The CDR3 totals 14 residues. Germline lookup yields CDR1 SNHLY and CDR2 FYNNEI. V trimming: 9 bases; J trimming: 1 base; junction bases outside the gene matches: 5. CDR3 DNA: TGTGCCAGTTCGACAGGGCGGAACACCGGGGAGCTGTTTTTT. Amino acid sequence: CASSTGRNTGELFF.

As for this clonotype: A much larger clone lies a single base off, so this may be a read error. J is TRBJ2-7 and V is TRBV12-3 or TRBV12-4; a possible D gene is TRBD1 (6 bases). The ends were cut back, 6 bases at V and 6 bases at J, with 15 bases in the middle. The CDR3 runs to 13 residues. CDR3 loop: CASRGGQVGEQYF. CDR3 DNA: TGTGCCAGCAGAGGGGGACAAGTTGGCGAGCAGTACTTC.

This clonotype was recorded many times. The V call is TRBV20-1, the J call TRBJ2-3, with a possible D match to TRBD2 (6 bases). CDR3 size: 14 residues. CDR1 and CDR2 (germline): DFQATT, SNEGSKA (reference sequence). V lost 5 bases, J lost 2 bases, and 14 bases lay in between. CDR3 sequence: CSALEGHNTDTQYF. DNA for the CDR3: TGCAGTGCTCTGGAGGGCCATAACACAGATACGCAGTATTTT.

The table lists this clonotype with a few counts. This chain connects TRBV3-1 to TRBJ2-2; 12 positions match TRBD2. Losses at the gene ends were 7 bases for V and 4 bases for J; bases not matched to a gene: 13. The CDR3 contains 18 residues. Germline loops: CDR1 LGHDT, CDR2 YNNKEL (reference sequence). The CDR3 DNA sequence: TGTGCCAGCACCACTAGGGGACTAGCGGGTGGGATCACCGGGGAGCTGTTTTTT. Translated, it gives CASTTRGLAGGITGELFF.

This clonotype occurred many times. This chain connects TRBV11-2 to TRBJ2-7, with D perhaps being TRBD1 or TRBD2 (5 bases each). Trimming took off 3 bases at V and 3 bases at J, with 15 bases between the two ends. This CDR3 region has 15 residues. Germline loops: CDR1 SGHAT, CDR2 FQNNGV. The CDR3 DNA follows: TGTGCCAGCAGCTTCGGGGCGGGTGCATACTACGAGCAGTACTTC. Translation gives CASSFGAGAYYEQYF.